This TCR beta chain was captured by sequencing in a study of blood T cells in healthy people across ages. This clonotype was seen repeatedly, ten times or more. A sample-barcoded 5' primer and a J-beta primer mix were used in a second PCR of about 7 to 12 cycles. Every molecule of cDNA carried a tag from a template-switch adaptor with 12 random nucleotides. Using its own MiXCR run on the 5' RACE reads, TCRdb lists one record per CDR3 protein. Among over 1,500,000 distinct CDR3 sequences listed, more than 35% were seen once. The CDR3 covers 12 residues. V shed 4 bases, J shed 4 bases, and the junction held 2 bases outside the gene matches. Germline V gene data show CDR1 as SQVTM and CDR2 as ANQGSEA.

The source material was blood. The V and J genes are TRBV29-1 and TRBJ1-2; the match to TRBD1 covers 8 bases. The TCR originated in a human donor in good health. CDR3 amino acids: CSVGGQGYGYTF. The CDR3 nucleotides are TGCAGCGTTGGAGGACAGGGCTATGGCTACACCTTC.